Below, 21 T cell receptor beta chains from the same sample are listed, as sequenced in a study of shared clonotypes between healthy human individuals. CD45RO negativity and positive selection for CCR7 defined naive CD8 cells, a population that excluded terminally differentiated effector memory CD45RA+ cells. Sequenced by immunoSEQ multiplex PCR; TCRdb stores in-frame clones only, minus some. The sample holds millions of clones; about 92% are singletons and the top ten take 1.5% to 2%. The sample comprised naive CD8+ T cells from PBMCs. The source is a man aged 18-30 years in good health. Some clones in this sample may be carry-over from other donors' samples.

The chain carries TRBV5-4 and TRBJ2-2; D uncertain. The CDR3 extends over 15 amino acids. Trimming pared 0 bases from V and 0 bases from J, leaving 6 bases between. CDR1 SGHNT and CDR2 YYREEE come from the germline V gene (reference sequence). The CDR3 loop is CASSLDKANTGELFF. The CDR3 nucleotides are TGTGCCAGCAGCTTGGACAAGGCGAACACCGGGGAGCTGTTTTTT.

On this clone: The identical CDR3 is also encoded by other nucleotide sequences in the sample. The chain uses TRBV7-9 and TRBJ2-5; the D is unclear. This CDR3 spans 12 amino acids. The V end was cut by 3 bases, the J end by 4 bases, with 6 bases between. Germline CDR1 reads SEHNR; CDR2 reads FQNEAQ (reference sequence). This CDR3 is CASSFTGETQYF. CDR3 nucleotide sequence: TGTGCCAGCAGCTTCACGGGAGAGACCCAGTACTTC.

The chain links TRBV19 to TRBJ2-1; perhaps D is TRBD1 or TRBD2 (5 bases each). The CDR3 has 15 residues. The germline gives CDR1 LNHDA, CDR2 SQIVND (reference sequence). The germline V and J ends were trimmed by 7 bases and 5 bases, with 18 bases remaining between them. The CDR3 bases are TGTGCCAGTACCCGAGGGACCCGCGTGGACAATGAGCAGTTCTTC. This codes for CASTRGTRVDNEQFF.

The gene calls are TRBV13 and TRBJ2-2; 7 bases align to TRBD1. V was clipped by 5 bases and J by 4 bases; unmatched bases: 10. The length of the CDR3 is 16 residues. Germline V gene sequence: CDR1 PRHDT, CDR2 FYEKMQ (reference sequence). The CDR3 region is CASSPPDRDFTGELFF. CDR3 coding DNA: TGTGCCAGCAGCCCTCCAGACAGGGATTTCACCGGGGAGCTGTTTTTT.

The chain is built from TRBV9 and TRBJ1-1, with a possible D match to TRBD1 (5 bases). CDR3 size: 16 residues. Per germline, CDR1 SGDLS and CDR2 YYNGEE. V was shortened by 2 bases and J by 6 bases, with 20 bases between the two germline ends. CDR3 in amino acids: CASSVVGVLGDAEAFF. CDR3 nucleotides: TGTGCCAGCAGCGTGGTGGGGGTATTGGGTGATGCTGAAGCTTTCTTT.

The rearrangement joins TRBV19 to TRBJ1-5; 8 bases align to TRBD1. Trimming took 10 bases from V and 6 from J; bases not matched to a gene: 5. Per the germline V gene, CDR1 is LNHDA and CDR2 is SQIVND (reference sequence). The CDR3 sequence is 12 residues long. The CDR3 sequence is CATTGGGQPQHF. The CDR3 DNA reads as TGTGCCACTACAGGGGGAGGTCAGCCCCAGCATTTT.

J is TRBJ2-2 and V is TRBV19; D not certain. V gave up 4 bases and J gave up 6 bases, with 15 bases separating them. This CDR3 has 15 amino acids. In germline, CDR1 is LNHDA, CDR2 SQIVND (reference sequence). The CDR3 region has the DNA TGTGCCAGTAGTACCGGACGCTACTTATCCGGGGAGCTGTTTTTT. Amino acid sequence: CASSTGRYLSGELFF.

The chain combines TRBV11-1 with TRBJ1-1; D is uncertain. CDR1 is SGHAT, CDR2 FQDESV, per germline (reference sequence). Trimming stripped 1 base from V and 5 bases from J, with 17 bases between. The CDR3 runs 16 residues. The DNA of the CDR3 is TGTGCCAGCAGCTTAGTCTCCACCGTGACGGGGACTGAAGCTTTCTTT. Translated: CASSLVSTVTGTEAFF.

V gene TRBV12-5 combines with J gene TRBJ2-5, with D hard to call. V lost 1 base and J 1 base, leaving 4 bases between the germline ends. The CDR3 sequence is 13 residues long. Germline V lookup: CDR1 LGHNT, CDR2 FRNRAP. In DNA form, the CDR3 reads TGTGCTAGTGGTTTGGATAGCCAAGAGACCCAGTACTTC. This codes for CASGLDSQETQYF.

This clone was picked up one time. The same CDR3 also results from other DNA sequences found in this sample. The chain joins TRBV6-5 to TRBJ2-7; the D is unclear. The CDR3 length is 13 residues. Looked up from germline, CDR1 is MNHEY and CDR2 is SVGAGI. The V and J ends lost 0 bases and 3 bases respectively, with 6 bases between them. The CDR3 sequence is CASSYSSSYEQYF. CDR3 DNA: TGTGCCAGCAGTTACTCCTCTAGCTACGAGCAGTACTTC.

The chain recombines TRBV28 with TRBJ2-1; D possibly corresponds to TRBD1 (5 bases). The CDR3 totals 16 residues. Germline CDR1 reads MDHEN; CDR2 reads SYDVKM. Trimming removed 4 bases from V and 2 bases from J, with 15 bases in between. CDR3: CASSSRSGRTYNEQFF. The CDR3 bases are TGTGCCAGCAGTTCCCGGTCAGGGCGGACCTACAATGAGCAGTTCTTC.

This clone was seen a single time. The V and J genes are TRBV4-1 and TRBJ2-1; the match to TRBD2 covers 9 bases. With V trimmed by 0 bases and J by 4 bases, 13 bases remained unmatched. Germline CDR1 is MGHRA and CDR2 is YSYEKL. This CDR3 is 19 amino acids long. CDR3 in amino acids: CASSQEGLATTFEYNEQFF. Written as DNA, the CDR3 is TGCGCCAGCAGCCAAGAAGGACTAGCGACGACGTTCGAATACAATGAGCAGTTCTTC.

The genes are TRBV28 and TRBJ2-3; weak D call: TRBD2 (5 bases). Trimming pared 3 bases from V and 6 bases from J, leaving 16 bases between. Germline values: CDR1 MDHEN, CDR2 SYDVKM. The CDR3 is 15 amino acids. CDR3 loop: CASSFTLSLADTQYF. In nucleotides, the CDR3 is TGTGCCAGCAGTTTTACCCTTTCTTTAGCGGATACGCAGTATTTT.

J is TRBJ2-2 and V is TRBV14; possibly TRBD1 for D (5 bases). The CDR3 length is 15 residues. The germline CDR1 and CDR2 sequences are SGHDN and FVKESK. V lost 2 bases to trimming and J lost 0 bases, with 7 bases between them. CDR3 region: CASSQYRPNTGELFF. CDR3 bases: TGTGCCAGCAGCCAATACAGGCCGAACACCGGGGAGCTGTTTTTT.

The chain joins TRBV5-6 to TRBJ2-7, with 13 bases matching TRBD2. The CDR3 has 17 amino acids. Looked up from germline, CDR1 is SGHDT and CDR2 is YYEEEE. Losses at the gene ends were 0 bases for V and 3 bases for J; bases not matched to a gene: 6. The chain's CDR3 is CASSLGGLAGLRYEQYF. CDR3 DNA sequence: TGTGCCAGCAGCTTGGGGGGACTAGCGGGACTGCGCTACGAGCAGTACTTC.

The J gene is TRBJ2-5, the V gene TRBV7-9; a weak D match, TRBD2 (6 bases). The CDR3 loop spans 17 amino acids. The germline V and J ends were trimmed by 5 bases and 5 bases, with 24 bases remaining between them. Germline loops: CDR1 SEHNR, CDR2 FQNEAQ (reference sequence). The CDR3 loop reads CASSPPSWRDRGETQYF. The CDR3 nucleotides are TGTGCCAGCAGCCCCCCGAGTTGGCGGGACCGTGGGGAGACCCAGTACTTC.

V and J are TRBV15 and TRBJ1-1; D perhaps matches TRBD1 (5 bases). CDR1 is LNHNV, CDR2 YYDKDF, per germline (reference sequence). The CDR3 covers 13 residues. Trimming left V 5 bases short and J 7 bases short, with 14 bases between. CDR3 bases: TGTGCCACCAGCCTCCGCCCGACAGATGAAGCTTTCTTT. Its translation: CATSLRPTDEAFF.

V usage is TRBV5-1 and J usage is TRBJ2-7; D is unclear. The CDR3 consists of 13 residues. The V and J ends lost 0 bases and 2 bases respectively, with 6 bases between them. Per the germline V gene, CDR1 is SGHRS and CDR2 is YFSETQ. The CDR3 is CASSLEAAYEQYF. DNA for the CDR3: TGCGCCAGCAGCTTGGAGGCAGCCTACGAGCAGTACTTC. The whole variable domain, filled in from reference TRBV5-1 and TRBJ2-7, reads KAGVTQTPRYLIKTRGQQVTLSCSPISGHRSVSWYQQTPGQGLQFLFEYFSETQRNKGNFPGRFSGRQFSNSRSEMNVSTLELGDSALYLCASSLEAAYEQYFGPGTRLTVT.

The chain is built from TRBV19 and TRBJ1-5; TRBD1 might be the D (5 bases). The CDR3 consists of 15 residues. Germline CDR1 reads LNHDA; CDR2 reads SQIVND (reference sequence). With 11 bases removed from V and 1 base from J, the gap between germline ends came to 18 bases. In DNA form, the CDR3 reads TGTGCCGCTTCCCGGCAGGGAAAGAGCAATCAGCCCCAGCATTTT. Protein sequence: CAASRQGKSNQPQHF.

The chain is built from TRBV7-9 and TRBJ2-1; TRBD2 agrees at 10 bases. Germline trimming cut 2 bases from V and 4 bases from J; bases unmatched to any gene: 14. This CDR3 comprises 19 residues. Germline V gives CDR1 SEHNR, CDR2 FQNEAQ (reference sequence). The CDR3 here is CASSLKGASGSQRYNEQFF. CDR3 DNA: TGTGCCAGCAGCTTAAAAGGGGCTAGCGGGAGCCAACGTTACAATGAGCAGTTCTTC.

The chain joins TRBV11-2 to TRBJ2-2, with D maybe TRBD2 (5 bases). In germline, CDR1 is SGHAT, CDR2 FQNNGV. Trimming took 5 bases from V and 1 from J, leaving 14 bases between them. The CDR3 sequence is 16 residues long. CDR3 sequence reads: CASSRPDGLNTGELFF. The DNA of the CDR3 is TGTGCCAGCAGCCGGCCTGACGGACTGAACACCGGGGAGCTGTTTTTT.